This T cell receptor beta chain appears in the sequencing data of a study of T-cell memory formation after mild COVID-19. TCRdb re-called the 5' RACE reads through MiXCR, storing one row per CDR3 protein. The sample carries more than 150,000 distinct CDR3 sequences, around 18% recorded once. The CDR3 runs 14 residues. Between the trimmed V and J ends, which lost 0 bases and 6 bases, there was a span of 11 bases. Germline V gene sequence: CDR1 SGHRS, CDR2 YFSETQ. The table lists this clonotype with a few counts. This TCR derives from a man younger than 35 who had mild COVID-19 (a few samples of this study predate the infection). Cell type and time point are not known. The chain employs TRBV5-1 and TRBJ2-3, with D tentatively TRBD2 (5 bases). Specimen: PBMCs or a T cell subset sorted from them (not recorded which). For the CDR3, the DNA is TGCGCCAGCAGCTTGGCCCTCGGCGGGGATACGCAGTATTTT. Its protein product is CASSLALGGDTQYF.